Shown below are 32 T cell receptor beta chains from a single sample sequenced in a study of T cell responses to AZD1222 COVID-19 vaccine. Sequencing was performed with immunoSEQ multiplex PCR; in TCRdb, only in-frame clones are kept and a portion is missing. The sample yields about 100,000 clones, approximately 90% seen once. This specimen was peripheral blood, taken on day 0 of AZD1222 vaccination. These receptors came from an adult in good health.

The V call is TRBV5-1, the J call TRBJ2-5; tentatively, D is TRBD1 (6 bases). This CDR3 comprises 15 residues. Per the germline V gene, CDR1 is SGHRS and CDR2 is YFSETQ. Trimming removed 0 bases at V and 5 bases at J, with 14 bases between. The CDR3 spells CASSLGRGPGETQYF. CDR3 coding DNA: TGCGCCAGCAGCTTGGGCAGGGGTCCCGGGGAGACCCAGTACTTC.

This chain uses TRBV6-1 with TRBJ1-4; 7 bases align to TRBD1. CDR3 length equals 17 residues. Looked up from germline, CDR1 is MNHNS and CDR2 is SASEGT. Trimming at V came to 0 bases and at J to 4 bases, leaving 8 bases not matched to a gene. In DNA form, the CDR3 reads TGTGCCAGCAGTGAAGCTCAGAGACAGGGATTTAATGAAAAACTGTTTTTT. This sequence encodes CASSEAQRQGFNEKLFF.

This clone was counted only a few times. This rearrangement joins TRBV28 to TRBJ1-4; D not certain. Germline V gene data show CDR1 as MDHEN and CDR2 as SYDVKM. This CDR3 has 14 residues. V dropped 5 bases and J dropped 4 bases, with 11 bases sitting between them. This CDR3 is CASSLLNLNEKLFF. The CDR3 nucleotides read TGTGCCAGCAGTCTTCTTAACCTTAATGAAAAACTGTTTTTT.

DNA of the CDR3: TGTGCCAGCAGCGGTAGCGGGAGGACCACAGATACGCAGTATTTT. Amino acid sequence: CASSGSGRTTDTQYF. The V and J genes are TRBV9 and TRBJ2-3; 10 nucleotides agree with TRBD2. Germline V lookup: CDR1 SGDLS, CDR2 YYNGEE. V was clipped by 3 bases and J by 2 bases; unmatched bases: 3. The CDR3 is 15 residues long.

This chain links TRBV20-1 with TRBJ2-2; D remains ambiguous. This CDR3 is 11 amino acids long. Between the trimmed V and J ends, which lost 0 bases and 7 bases, there was a span of 3 bases. Germline-derived CDR1 and CDR2 are DFQATT and SNEGSKA (reference sequence). The DNA of the CDR3 is TGCAGTGCTAGAGAATACGGGGAGCTGTTTTTT. It yields the protein CSAREYGELFF.

V usage is TRBV27 and J usage is TRBJ2-5, with a possible D match to TRBD2 (7 bases). The CDR3 is 14 amino acids. Germline CDR1 is MNHEY and CDR2 is SMNVEV (reference sequence). Trimming left V 2 bases short and J 5 bases short, with 12 bases between. The CDR3 sequence: CASSLAGAVETQYF. DNA for the CDR3: TGTGCCAGCAGTTTAGCGGGGGCGGTGGAGACCCAGTACTTC.

This rearrangement joins TRBV11-2 to TRBJ2-5, with 7 bases matching TRBD2. Germline V gene lookup returns CDR1 SGHAT and CDR2 FQNNGV. The CDR3 loop spans 15 amino acids. After removal of 5 bases from V and 1 base from J, the junction contained 7 bases not matched to a gene. The CDR3, as DNA: TGTGCCAGCAGCCTAGTCGGCGGGGGCCAAGAGACCCAGTACTTC. Translating it yields CASSLVGGGQETQYF.

Only a few counts were recorded for this clone. The chain uses TRBV6-5 and TRBJ2-2; unclear D gene. This CDR3 has 15 amino acids. V lost 4 bases to trimming and J lost 0 bases, with 9 bases between them. Germline V gene data show CDR1 as MNHEY and CDR2 as SVGAGI. The CDR3 region is CASSFSETNTGELFF. DNA of the CDR3: TGTGCCAGCAGTTTCAGCGAGACGAACACCGGGGAGCTGTTTTTT.

The V call is TRBV4-1, the J call TRBJ1-2, with D possibly being TRBD1 (6 bases). V dropped 3 bases and J dropped 3 bases, with 11 bases sitting between them. CDR3 length: 14 amino acids. The germline gives CDR1 MGHRA, CDR2 YSYEKL. CDR3 sequence reads: CASSHEGGDYGYTF. The CDR3 coding sequence is TGCGCCAGCAGCCACGAAGGGGGGGACTATGGCTACACCTTC.

The rearrangement uses TRBV7-9 and TRBJ2-1; D not resolved. The CDR3 runs to 12 residues. Germline CDR1 SEHNR, CDR2 FQNEAQ (reference sequence). The V end was cut by 3 bases, the J end by 8 bases, with 8 bases between. DNA of the CDR3: TGTGCCAGCAGCTTTTCGGCGTATGAGCAGTTCTTC. Residues: CASSFSAYEQFF.

The chain recombines TRBV19 with TRBJ1-5; D unresolved. Germline lookup yields CDR1 LNHDA and CDR2 SQIVND (reference sequence). This CDR3 has 14 residues. V lost 3 bases and J lost 2, with 8 bases in between. The CDR3 DNA reads as TGTGCCAGTAGTATCGGACTCGGCAATCAGCCCCAGCATTTT. Its protein is CASSIGLGNQPQHF.

CDR3 sequence (DNA): TGTGCCAGCAGTGATCAACCCTATCCTAACTATGGCTACACCTTC. This gives the protein CASSDQPYPNYGYTF. The rearrangement joins TRBV6-1 to TRBJ1-2; the D is unclear. Per the germline V gene, CDR1 is MNHNS and CDR2 is SASEGT. The V and J ends lost 3 bases and 0 bases respectively, with 11 bases between them. The CDR3 totals 15 residues.

This clone came up a few times. The chain joins TRBV6-4 to TRBJ1-6; no definite D call. The CDR3 is made up of 14 amino acids. The V gene lost 4 bases and the J gene lost 7 bases, with 11 bases spanning the gap. Per the germline V gene, CDR1 is MRHNA and CDR2 is SNTAGT. As DNA, the CDR3 is TGTGCCAGCAGTGCGTCACCCGGGAATTCACCCCTCCACTTT. Protein: CASSASPGNSPLHF.

V gene TRBV19 combines with J gene TRBJ2-1, with 7 bases matching TRBD2. The germline V gene has CDR1 LNHDA and CDR2 SQIVND (reference sequence). The CDR3 has 16 residues. V trimming: 1 base; J trimming: 7 bases; junction bases outside the gene matches: 10. DNA for the CDR3: TGTGCCAGTAGTATAGTTCCTAGCGGACTTGAAAATGAGCAGTTCTTC. Protein: CASSIVPSGLENEQFF. The full variable domain, rest sourced from reference TRBV19 and TRBJ2-1, is DGGITQSPKYLFRKEGQNVTLSCEQNLNHDAMYWYRQDPGQGLRLIYYSQIVNDFQKGDIAEGYSVSREKKESFPLTVTSAQKNPTAFYLCASSIVPSGLENEQFFGPGTRLTVL.

J is TRBJ2-1 and V is TRBV29-1; D is unclear. CDR3 length equals 13 residues. The V end lost 3 bases, the J end lost 9 bases, and 15 bases lay between the germline ends. Germline loops: CDR1 SQVTM, CDR2 ANQGSEA. For the CDR3, the DNA is TGCAGCGTTGACGGAAGCCCCTACGGTGAGCAGTTCTTC. Amino acid sequence: CSVDGSPYGEQFF.

The chain joins TRBV4-1 to TRBJ2-3; 7 positions agree with TRBD2. This CDR3 has 13 residues. V shed 0 bases, J shed 15 bases, and the junction held 9 bases outside the gene matches. Germline-derived CDR1 and CDR2 are MGHRA and YSYEKL. This chain's CDR3 is CASSQERTSLVYF. The CDR3 nucleotides are TGCGCCAGCAGCCAAGAGCGGACTAGTCTTGTTTATTTT.

This clone was recorded only once. The V call is TRBV11-3, the J call TRBJ1-3; 9 nucleotides match TRBD1. This CDR3 has 16 residues. With V trimmed by 5 bases and J by 0 bases, 5 bases remained unmatched. Looked up from germline, CDR1 is SGHNT and CDR2 is YENEEA. CDR3: CASSQGQGSSGNTIYF. The CDR3 DNA sequence: TGTGCCAGCAGCCAAGGACAGGGGAGCTCTGGAAACACCATATATTTT.

This chain uses TRBV15 with TRBJ1-4; D ambiguous. CDR3 length: 15 amino acids. Germline loops: CDR1 LNHNV, CDR2 YYDKDF (reference sequence). The ends were cut back, 0 bases at V and 4 bases at J, with 9 bases in the middle. This CDR3 reads CATSRDQRNNEKLFF. The CDR3 bases are TGTGCCACCAGCAGAGATCAAAGAAATAATGAAAAACTGTTTTTT.

CDR3 loop: CASSAGDGSYEQYF. The CDR3 nucleotides read TGTGCCAGCAGCGCCGGGGACGGCTCCTACGAGCAGTACTTC. The rearrangement links TRBV7-9 to TRBJ2-7, with D perhaps matching TRBD1 or TRBD2 (5 bases each). Germline-derived CDR1 and CDR2 are SEHNR and FQNEAQ (reference sequence). The CDR3 consists of 14 residues. V shed 5 bases and J shed 0 bases, with 11 bases lying between them.

This clone turned up a few times. The genes are TRBV19 and TRBJ2-1, with D possibly TRBD2 on 5 matching bases. The CDR3 is 13 residues long. V was trimmed by 6 bases and J by 8 bases, leaving 14 bases between them. Germline V lookup: CDR1 LNHDA, CDR2 SQIVND (reference sequence). The CDR3 DNA follows: TGTGCCAGTAGGAGCGACTACCTAGATGAGCAGTTCTTC. Translated, it gives CASRSDYLDEQFF.

This clone has just a few counts. The rearrangement uses TRBV18 and TRBJ1-3; 8 bases match TRBD1. This CDR3 is 15 amino acids long. The V gene's germline CDR1 is KGHSH and CDR2 LQKENI. With V trimmed by 3 bases and J by 7 bases, 8 bases remained unmatched. In nucleotides, the CDR3 is TGTGCCAGCTCACCTCGGACAGGGTTCGGGAACACCATATATTTT. The encoded protein is CASSPRTGFGNTIYF. Using reference TRBV18 and TRBJ1-3 for the parts outside the CDR3, the full variable domain is NAGVMQNPRHLVRRRGQEARLRCSPMKGHSHVYWYRQLPEEGLKFMVYLQKENIIDESGMPKERFSAEFPKEGPSILRIQQVVRGDSAAYFCASSPRTGFGNTIYFGEGSWLTVV.

The V gene is TRBV5-4, the J gene TRBJ1-4; 7 bases match TRBD1. Germline V gene lookup returns CDR1 SGHNT and CDR2 YYREEE (reference sequence). The CDR3 extends over 15 amino acids. Unmatched junction bases numbered 0, after V lost 1 base and J lost 0 bases. CDR3 residues: CASSLQGATNEKLFF. For the CDR3, the DNA is TGTGCCAGCAGCTTGCAGGGGGCAACTAATGAAAAACTGTTTTTT.

The chain links TRBV5-4 to TRBJ2-2; no reliable D call. Germline loops: CDR1 SGHNT, CDR2 YYREEE (reference sequence). Trimming removed 4 bases from V and 4 bases from J, with 8 bases in between. The length of the CDR3 is 13 residues. This CDR3 reads CASSGSFTGELFF. In DNA, the CDR3 is TGTGCCAGCAGCGGGTCTTTCACCGGGGAGCTGTTTTTT. Drawing the rest from reference TRBV5-4 and TRBJ2-2, the complete variable domain is ETGVTQSPTHLIKTRGQQVTLRCSSQSGHNTVSWYQQALGQGPQFIFQYYREEENGRGNFPPRFSGLQFPNYSSELNVNALELDDSALYLCASSGSFTGELFFGEGSRLTVL.

The gene calls are TRBV29-1 and TRBJ2-7, with 10 bases identical to TRBD1. Trimming took 4 bases from V and 4 from J; bases not matched to a gene: 4. Per the germline V gene, CDR1 is SQVTM and CDR2 is ANQGSEA. The CDR3 totals 13 residues. The CDR3 DNA is TGCAGCGTTGGACAGGGGGCTGGGTACGAGCAGTACTTC. This gives the protein CSVGQGAGYEQYF.

The chain joins TRBV28 to TRBJ1-2; D unclear. Germline loops: CDR1 MDHEN, CDR2 SYDVKM. This CDR3 has 14 residues. V lost 4 bases and J lost 7, with 16 bases in between. The CDR3 is CASSSPPVGPGYTF. The CDR3 nucleotides are TGTGCCAGCAGTTCACCACCGGTTGGGCCTGGCTACACCTTC.

The chain couples TRBV19 to TRBJ2-5; 9 nucleotides align to TRBD1. The trim removed 4 bases at V and 5 bases at J, leaving 2 bases unmatched. Germline V gene sequence: CDR1 LNHDA, CDR2 SQIVND (reference sequence). This CDR3 is 13 amino acids long. The CDR3 sequence: CASSRTGVETQYF. The CDR3 nucleotides read TGTGCCAGTAGTAGGACAGGGGTCGAGACCCAGTACTTC. The full variable domain, its missing parts supplied by reference TRBV19 and TRBJ2-5, is DGGITQSPKYLFRKEGQNVTLSCEQNLNHDAMYWYRQDPGQGLRLIYYSQIVNDFQKGDIAEGYSVSREKKESFPLTVTSAQKNPTAFYLCASSRTGVETQYFGPGTRLLVL.

CDR3 sequence reads: CASSLGLGNTGELFF. For the CDR3, the DNA is TGTGCCAGCAGCTTAGGTCTGGGCAACACCGGGGAGCTGTTTTTT. V is TRBV7-2 and J is TRBJ2-2; D is unclear. Germline-derived CDR1 and CDR2 are SGHTA and FQGNSA. V dropped 1 base and J dropped 2 bases, with 8 bases sitting between them. The CDR3 covers 15 residues.

The chain is built from TRBV29-1 and TRBJ1-2; D not certain. CDR1 and CDR2 (germline): SQVTM, ANQGSEA. V was cut by 6 bases and J by 8 bases, with 7 bases left in between. The CDR3 runs to 9 residues. For the CDR3, the DNA is TGCAGCGTGGACGGCGGCTACACCTTC. This codes for CSVDGGYTF.

This clone was counted a few times. This may arise from a read error, as a much more abundant clone is one base away. The chain uses TRBV7-9 and TRBJ2-7; 8 bases are shared with TRBD2. This CDR3 region has 16 residues. In germline, CDR1 is SEHNR, CDR2 FQNEAQ (reference sequence). Trimming took 3 bases from V and 5 from J; bases not matched to a gene: 12. CDR3 coding DNA: TGTGCCAGCAGCTTCGGGGGGGAAGGGGGGTCCGACGAGCAGTACTTC. Residues: CASSFGGEGGSDEQYF.

J is TRBJ1-1 and V is TRBV25-1; D is unresolved. Germline loops: CDR1 MGHDK, CDR2 SYGVNS. The CDR3 consists of 17 residues. V gave up 1 base and J gave up 0 bases, with 15 bases separating them. The CDR3 reads CASSELGRSTMNTEAFF. CDR3 sequence (DNA): TGTGCCAGCAGTGAATTAGGCAGAAGCACGATGAACACTGAAGCTTTCTTT.

This clone appeared a single time. The rearrangement joins TRBV12-1 to TRBJ2-5. TRBV12-1 is designated a pseudogene. The CDR3 length is 13 residues. As DNA, the CDR3 is TGTGCCAGCAGCCTAGGGCAGCAAGAGACCCAGTACTTC. Its protein is CASSLGQQETQYF.

In regard to this clone: Other nucleotide sequences from this sample produce the same CDR3. The chain links TRBV9 to TRBJ2-3; D is perhaps TRBD2 (6 bases). Trimming stripped 2 bases from V and 1 base from J, with 8 bases between. CDR1 is SGDLS, CDR2 YYNGEE, per germline. The CDR3 spans 14 residues. The CDR3 loop is CASSVASGTDTQYF. In nucleotides, the CDR3 is TGTGCCAGCAGCGTGGCTAGCGGCACAGATACGCAGTATTTT.